These 9 T cell receptor beta chains share one sample of origin, sequenced in a study of blood T cell repertoires in COVID-19. Profiled with immunoSEQ multiplex PCR; TCRdb holds only in-frame clones, not every one. The sample carries roughly 300,000 clones, around 86% recorded once. The sequencing input was PBMCs or T cells enriched from blood (not recorded which). These receptors were obtained from a woman between 18 and 30 years old who had recovered from COVID-19.

The chain employs TRBV2 and TRBJ2-2; 13 bases agree with TRBD2. V dropped 6 bases and J dropped 5; count of bases not matched to a gene: 6. The CDR3 loop spans 16 amino acids. Germline CDR1 and CDR2: SNHLY and FYNNEI. The CDR3 DNA is TGTGCCAGCAGGAAACTAGCGGGGGGGTCTACCGGGGAGCTGTTTTTT. This encodes CASRKLAGGSTGELFF.

The V and J genes are TRBV5-1 and TRBJ2-7; 8 nucleotides agree with TRBD1. Trimming took 0 bases from V and 2 from J; bases not matched to a gene: 1. Germline CDR1 is SGHRS and CDR2 is YFSETQ. The CDR3 spans 14 residues. CDR3 nucleotides: TGCGCCAGCAGCTTGGCGACAGGGGCCTACGAGCAGTACTTC. It yields the protein CASSLATGAYEQYF.

A few counts support this clone. CDR3 coding DNA: TGTGCCATCAGTGAGTCTCTTGCTAACTATGGCTACACCTTC. Translated: CAISESLANYGYTF. This sequence joins TRBV10-3 and TRBJ1-2, with no clear D. Trimming took 0 bases from V and 0 from J, leaving 5 bases between them. This CDR3 region has 14 residues. Germline V gene lookup returns CDR1 ENHRY and CDR2 SYGVKD.

V gene TRBV3-1 (or the pseudogene TRBV3-2) combines with J gene TRBJ2-7; TRBD2 matches 8 bases. There are 13 residues in the CDR3. Germline CDR1 and CDR2: LGHDT and YNNKEL (reference sequence). V lost 8 bases, J lost 3 bases, and 6 bases stayed unmatched. CDR3 nucleotide sequence: TGTGCCAGCGGCCTAGCGGGCGTCTACGAGCAGTACTTC. Its protein product is CASGLAGVYEQYF.

This clone was observed a single time. The V call is TRBV24-1, the J call TRBJ1-2; possible D gene TRBD1, 6 bases. V gave up 11 bases and J gave up 6 bases, with 18 bases separating them. Germline CDR1 and CDR2: KGHDR and SFDVKD. This CDR3 is 13 amino acids long. The CDR3 coding sequence is TGTGCCAACGAGCTAGTGTCAGGGGATGGCTACACCTTC. Translated: CANELVSGDGYTF.

The gene calls are TRBV9 and TRBJ2-3; 12 bases align to TRBD1. The germline gives CDR1 SGDLS, CDR2 YYNGEE. This CDR3 has 16 residues. Trimming at V came to 3 bases and at J to 2 bases, leaving 4 bases not matched to a gene. CDR3 loop: CASSASGQGATDTQYF. The CDR3, as DNA: TGTGCCAGCAGCGCTTCGGGACAGGGGGCCACAGATACGCAGTATTTT.

V usage is TRBV2 and J usage is TRBJ2-4; D not resolved. The germline V gene encodes CDR1 SNHLY and CDR2 FYNNEI. CDR3 length: 13 amino acids. The V end was cut by 2 bases, the J end by 5 bases, with 7 bases between. This CDR3 reads CASSEYPENIQYF. For the CDR3, the DNA is TGTGCCAGCAGTGAATACCCAGAAAACATTCAGTACTTC.

This clone showed up just once. The chain uses TRBV19 and TRBJ2-2, with D tentatively TRBD2 (6 bases). The CDR3 is made up of 17 amino acids. V was trimmed by 6 bases and J by 1 base, leaving 18 bases between them. In germline, CDR1 is LNHDA, CDR2 SQIVND (reference sequence). The CDR3 DNA reads TGTGCCAGTAGATACCGCTGGGGGGTTGGGAACACCGGGGAGCTGTTTTTT. This sequence encodes CASRYRWGVGNTGELFF.

The V call is TRBV7-6, the J call TRBJ1-1, with 7 bases matching TRBD1. CDR1 and CDR2 from the germline V gene are SGHVS and FNYEAQ. This CDR3 is 15 amino acids long. The J segment lost 5 bases and the V segment lost 5 bases, leaving 11 bases of the junction unmatched. The CDR3 DNA follows: TGTGCCAGCAGCCAAGAGCTACAGGGGAGGACTGAAGCTTTCTTT. Protein product: CASSQELQGRTEAFF.